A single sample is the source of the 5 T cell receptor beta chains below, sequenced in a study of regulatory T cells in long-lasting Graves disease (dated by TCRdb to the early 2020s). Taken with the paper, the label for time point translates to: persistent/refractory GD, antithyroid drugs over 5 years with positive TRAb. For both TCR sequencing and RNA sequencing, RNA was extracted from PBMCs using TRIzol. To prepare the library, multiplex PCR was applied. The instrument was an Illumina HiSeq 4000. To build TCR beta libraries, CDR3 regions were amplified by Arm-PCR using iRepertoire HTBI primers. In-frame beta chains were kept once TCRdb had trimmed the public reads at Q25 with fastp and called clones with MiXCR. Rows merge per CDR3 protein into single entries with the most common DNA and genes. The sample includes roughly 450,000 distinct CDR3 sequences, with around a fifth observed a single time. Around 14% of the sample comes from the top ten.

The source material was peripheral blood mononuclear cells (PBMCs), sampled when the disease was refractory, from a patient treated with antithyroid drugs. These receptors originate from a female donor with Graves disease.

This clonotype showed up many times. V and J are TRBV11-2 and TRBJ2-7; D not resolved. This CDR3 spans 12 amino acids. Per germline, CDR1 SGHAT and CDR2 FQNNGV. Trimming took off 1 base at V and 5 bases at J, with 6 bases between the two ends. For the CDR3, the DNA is TGTGCCAGCAGCTTAGTGCAGGACGAGCAGTACTTC. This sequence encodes CASSLVQDEQYF.

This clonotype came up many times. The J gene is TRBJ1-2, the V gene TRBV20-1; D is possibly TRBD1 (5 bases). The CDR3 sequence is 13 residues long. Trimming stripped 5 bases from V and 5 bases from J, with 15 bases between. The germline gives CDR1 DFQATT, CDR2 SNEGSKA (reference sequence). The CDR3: CSAHVGVNYGYTF. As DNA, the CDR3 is TGCAGTGCTCATGTGGGGGTTAATTATGGCTACACCTTC.

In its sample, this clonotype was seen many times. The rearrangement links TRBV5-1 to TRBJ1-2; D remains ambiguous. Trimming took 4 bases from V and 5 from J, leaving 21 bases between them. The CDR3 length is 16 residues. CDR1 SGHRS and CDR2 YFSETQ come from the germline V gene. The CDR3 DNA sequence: TGCGCCAGCAGCGTGGACTCCGGGCCTGGGGAATATGGCTACACCTTC. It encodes CASSVDSGPGEYGYTF.

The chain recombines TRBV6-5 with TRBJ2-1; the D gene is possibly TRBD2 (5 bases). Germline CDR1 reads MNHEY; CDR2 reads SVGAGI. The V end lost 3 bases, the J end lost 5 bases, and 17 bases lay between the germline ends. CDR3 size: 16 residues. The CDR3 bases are TGTGCCAGCAGTTATGGGCAGGCCGCGACTAACAATGAGCAGTTCTTC. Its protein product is CASSYGQAATNNEQFF.

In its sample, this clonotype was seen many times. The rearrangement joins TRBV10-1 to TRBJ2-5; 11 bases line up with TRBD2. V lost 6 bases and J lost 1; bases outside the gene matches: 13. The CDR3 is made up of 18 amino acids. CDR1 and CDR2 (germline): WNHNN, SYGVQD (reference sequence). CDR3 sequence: CASSSGTGLADIQETQYF. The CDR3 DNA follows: TGCGCCAGCAGCTCTGGAACGGGACTAGCGGATATCCAAGAGACCCAGTACTTC.